This T cell receptor (beta chain) emerged from a study of blood T cell repertoires in COVID-19. Trimming took 10 bases from V and 3 from J, leaving 12 bases between them. This CDR3 region has 12 residues. Germline loops: CDR1 KGHDR, CDR2 SFDVKD. TCRdb keeps only in-frame clones here, not all; method: immunoSEQ multiplex PCR. The sample consists of fewer than 350,000 clones, about 92% of them appearing once. The clonotype comes from an older woman with COVID-19, enrolled during active disease. Specimen: peripheral blood. V is TRBV24-1 and J is TRBJ2-7; D remains unclear. Here the CDR3 DNA reads TGTGCCACGGCCGATACAAACTACGAGCAGTACTTC. Translation gives CATADTNYEQYF.